This T cell receptor beta chain was found in a study of cytomegalovirus exposure and HLA in healthy donors. Primers: 60 Vbeta forward and 13 Jbeta reverse. The assay was immunoSEQ multiplex PCR, and TCRdb's table has in-frame clones only and misses some. This sample has about 160,000 clones, with 65% to 90% found just once. CDR1 and CDR2 (germline): SGHAT, FQNNGV. This CDR3 contains 15 residues. V lost 6 bases and J lost 8, with 22 bases in between. The origin of this receptor is a human donor in good health. What was sequenced was PBMCs. The chain employs TRBV11-2 and TRBJ1-1; a possible D gene is TRBD1 (5 bases). CDR3 loop: CASSPRLGLLSEAFF. CDR3 DNA sequence: TGTGCCAGCAGTCCAAGGCTGGGGCTTCTGTCCGAAGCTTTCTTT. The complete variable domain, with remaining parts taken from reference TRBV11-2 and TRBJ1-1, reads EAGVAQSPRYKIIEKRQSVAFWCNPISGHATLYWYQQILGQGPKLLIQFQNNGVVDDSQLPKDRFSAERLKGVDSTLKIQPAKLEDSAVYLCASSPRLGLLSEAFFGQGTRLTVV.